These T cell receptor beta chains were read from a single sample in a study of technical replicates of blood from a few donors. Sequenced by immunoSEQ multiplex PCR; TCRdb stores in-frame clones only, minus some. The sample consists of around 73,000 clones, more than 85% of them appearing once. Sequenced material: PBMCs. These receptor sequences come from a human donor in good health. Some clones in this sample may be carry-over from other donors' samples. Both conserved end residues are trimmed from each CDR3.

v_gene	j_gene	CDR3aa
TRBV9	TRBJ2-4	ASSHPGGSIAKNIQY
TRBV30	TRBJ1-2	ACGAGAYGYT
TRBV15	TRBJ2-5	ATSRVILGGGGETQY
TRBV28	TRBJ1-1	ASAREWSTEAF
TRBV7-2	TRBJ1-2	ASSWDSLNYGYT
TRBV6-5	TRBJ2-7	ASSLGDSSYEQY
TRBV5-5	TRBJ1-2	ASSLQVRDYGYT
TRBV5-5	TRBJ2-7	ASSLAGTPSYEQY
TRBV30	TRBJ1-5	AWSLGGVQPQH
TRBV18	TRBJ2-1	ASSPAPTGEQF
TRBV6-5	TRBJ2-1	ASRRTSGRTDEQF
TRBV5-1	TRBJ2-1	ASSRAGTSGSLEQF
TRBV5-1	TRBJ1-1	ASSLTGFAEAF
TRBV25-1	TRBJ2-3	ASSEGPGLVCYTQY
TRBV29-1	TRBJ2-2	SVARLAGDTGELF
TRBV5-1	TRBJ1-2	ASSARSLYGYT
TRBV7-9	TRBJ1-4	ATSGWQGALFNEKLF
TRBV19	TRBJ2-2	ASSLRLSDTGELF
TRBV4-1	TRBJ2-2	ASSVPQRGGLGTGELF
TRBV6-4	TRBJ2-3	ASSDSITDRDPDTQY
TRBV28	TRBJ1-1	ASSSFTEAF
TRBV27	TRBJ1-4	ASSLWGERVEKLF
TRBV5-1	TRBJ2-7	ASSLNSGKTSYEQY
TRBV5-5	TRBJ2-1	ASSLVGSYNEQF
TRBV5-5	TRBJ1-3	ASSAWGGGNTIY
TRBV7-8	TRBJ2-5	ASSTHWAEETQY
TRBV15	TRBJ2-7	ATSRDHGTGSSYEQY
TRBV7-2	TRBJ2-5	ASSQGVQETQY
TRBV6-5	TRBJ2-3	ASSMRDSTDTQY
TRBV5-1	TRBJ2-7	ASSLGLARYEQY
TRBV7-8	TRBJ1-4	ASSPKQGTNEKLF
TRBV7-8	TRBJ1-1	ASSRSWEAGTEAF
TRBV29-1	TRBJ1-4	SVKGTGGPTNEKLF
TRBV5-4	TRBJ2-5	ASSLTEAGGETQY
TRBV6-5	TRBJ1-5	ASSTGEVGGQPQH